The 25 T cell receptor beta chains presented below share a single source sample, sequenced in a study of cytomegalovirus exposure and HLA in healthy donors. The PCR was carried out with 60 Vbeta primers and 13 Jbeta primers. TCRdb's copy holds only in-frame clones and misses some; the assay was immunoSEQ multiplex PCR. The sample holds more than 95,000 clones, approximately 72% seen once. Input material: PBMCs. The receptor set was obtained from a female donor in good health and CMV-seropositive.

This clone came up a few times. V and J are TRBV9 and TRBJ2-1, with 7 bases aligning to TRBD2. With 6 bases clipped from V and 4 bases from J, the junction kept 10 bases outside the gene matches. Germline-derived CDR1 and CDR2 are SGDLS and YYNGEE. The CDR3 has 15 residues. For the CDR3, the DNA is TGTGCCAGCACCCCCGGGAGCGGGATTTACAATGAGCAGTTCTTC. This sequence encodes CASTPGSGIYNEQFF.

The rearrangement joins TRBV5-1 to TRBJ1-1, with TRBD1 matching 8 bases. Trimming at V came to 1 base and at J to 5 bases, leaving 10 bases not matched to a gene. In germline, CDR1 is SGHRS, CDR2 YFSETQ. The CDR3 spans 16 residues. The CDR3 nucleotides read TGCGCCAGCAGCTTGATGGCAGGGGGCCTAGAAACTGAAGCTTTCTTT. As protein: CASSLMAGGLETEAFF.

The chain has TRBV28 and TRBJ2-3, with D perhaps TRBD2 (5 bases). V was clipped by 3 bases and J by 2 bases, with 9 bases between them. The CDR3 is made up of 14 amino acids. From germline, CDR1 is MDHEN and CDR2 SYDVKM. CDR3 sequence (DNA): TGTGCCAGCAGTTTTGGGAGCCTCACAGATACGCAGTATTTT. Protein sequence: CASSFGSLTDTQYF.

The chain links TRBV2 to TRBJ1-2, with 9 positions matching TRBD1. The CDR3 runs 16 residues. Germline lookup yields CDR1 SNHLY and CDR2 FYNNEI. V dropped 5 bases and J dropped 8; count of bases not matched to a gene: 15. The CDR3 here is CASSSHLTGGPWGYTF. CDR3 nucleotide sequence: TGTGCCAGCAGTTCCCACCTAACAGGGGGCCCGTGGGGCTACACCTTC.

The chain carries TRBV7-2 and TRBJ1-1; D call uncertain. Trimming cost V 3 bases and J 6 bases, with 8 bases left between them. The germline V gene has CDR1 SGHTA and CDR2 FQGNSA. This CDR3 is built from 12 residues. The CDR3 protein is CASSFPFAEAFF. The CDR3 region has the DNA TGTGCCAGCAGCTTTCCCTTCGCTGAAGCTTTCTTT.

V is TRBV7-9 and J is TRBJ1-3; D remains ambiguous. This CDR3 contains 13 residues. Germline V gene lookup returns CDR1 SEHNR and CDR2 FQNEAQ (reference sequence). The V end lost 1 base, the J end lost 3 bases, and 4 bases lay between the germline ends. CDR3 DNA sequence: TGTGCCAGCAGCTTAGACATTGGAAACACCATATATTTT. The encoded protein is CASSLDIGNTIYF.

This chain joins TRBV7-2 and TRBJ2-1; TRBD2 agrees at 7 bases. Losses at the gene ends were 6 bases for V and 3 bases for J; bases not matched to a gene: 8. Per germline, CDR1 SGHTA and CDR2 FQGNSA. The CDR3 is made up of 15 amino acids. The CDR3 reads CASRDTGGSYNEQFF. In DNA form, the CDR3 reads TGTGCCAGCAGGGATACGGGGGGAAGCTACAATGAGCAGTTCTTC.

The chain links TRBV28 to TRBJ1-2, with TRBD1 identical over 11 bases. Germline V gene data show CDR1 as MDHEN and CDR2 as SYDVKM. This CDR3 comprises 12 residues. The V gene end was trimmed by 6 bases and the J gene end by 8 bases; junction bases not matched to a gene: 2. The CDR3 sequence is CASRGQGDGYTF. The CDR3 nucleotides are TGTGCCAGCAGGGGACAGGGGGACGGCTACACCTTC.

This clone was seen once. The CDR3 spells CASSLGEGGYTF. The CDR3 DNA reads TGTGCCAGCAGCTTGGGGGAGGGCGGCTACACCTTC. V gene TRBV13 combines with J gene TRBJ1-2; TRBD1 might be the D (5 bases). The CDR3 covers 12 residues. Germline lookup yields CDR1 PRHDT and CDR2 FYEKMQ (reference sequence). Trimming took 3 bases from V and 8 from J, leaving 10 bases between them. Full variable domain (outside the CDR3, taken from reference TRBV13 and TRBJ1-2): AAGVIQSPRHLIKEKRETATLKCYPIPRHDTVYWYQQGPGQDPQFLISFYEKMQSDKGSIPDRFSAQQFSDYHSELNMSSLELGDSALYFCASSLGEGGYTFGSGTRLTVV.

This clone was counted only a few times. The chain links TRBV29-1 to TRBJ2-1, with TRBD2 matching 10 bases. The V gene end was trimmed by 6 bases and the J gene end by 1 base; junction bases not matched to a gene: 6. Germline V gene data show CDR1 as SQVTM and CDR2 as ANQGSEA. The CDR3 contains 15 residues. CDR3 coding DNA: TGCAGCGTGTTCTCTAGCGGGAGATCCTACAATGAGCAGTTCTTC. This encodes CSVFSSGRSYNEQFF.

The chain uses TRBV10-3 and TRBJ1-1; D is perhaps TRBD1 (6 bases). V lost 2 bases and J 10 bases, leaving 20 bases between the germline ends. Per the germline V gene, CDR1 is ENHRY and CDR2 is SYGVKD. The CDR3 has 15 residues. For the CDR3, the DNA is TGTGCCATCAGTGAGAGGGGGGGGGCCGCCCGACGAGCTTTCTTT. Protein product: CAISERGGAARRAFF.

This chain joins TRBV7-9 and TRBJ1-2; 9 positions match TRBD1. With 5 bases clipped from V and 4 bases from J, the junction kept 8 bases outside the gene matches. The germline V gene encodes CDR1 SEHNR and CDR2 FQNEAQ (reference sequence). CDR3 length: 15 residues. For the CDR3, the DNA is TGTGCCAGCAGCCAAGCGACAGGGGGTTTCTATGGCTACACCTTC. Translated: CASSQATGGFYGYTF.

V usage is TRBV7-6 and J usage is TRBJ2-5, with D possibly matching TRBD2 (6 bases). The CDR3 contains 15 residues. Germline lookup yields CDR1 SGHVS and CDR2 FNYEAQ. The V end lost 2 bases, the J end lost 2 bases, and 12 bases lay between the germline ends. The CDR3 loop reads CASSLILASQETQYF. The CDR3 DNA reads TGTGCCAGCAGCTTAATTCTAGCGTCACAAGAGACCCAGTACTTC. Supplemented by reference TRBV7-6 and TRBJ2-5, the full variable domain reads GAGVSQSPRYKVTKRGQDVALRCDPISGHVSLYWYRQALGQGPEFLTYFNYEAQQDKSGLPNDRFSAERPEGSISTLTIQRTEQRDSAMYRCASSLILASQETQYFGPGTRLLVL.

This clone was seen a few times. The gene calls are TRBV28 and TRBJ2-3; D unclear. The germline V gene has CDR1 MDHEN and CDR2 SYDVKM. CDR3 length: 16 amino acids. Deletions cut 5 bases from V and 7 bases from J, with 22 bases between. The CDR3 coding sequence is TGTGCCAGCAGTCAGGTCGAAGACGGTTATCAAAATACGCAGTATTTT. Translating it yields CASSQVEDGYQNTQYF.

The chain carries TRBV7-2 and TRBJ2-1; 9 positions match TRBD2. Germline CDR1 is SGHTA and CDR2 is FQGNSA. The CDR3 spans 15 residues. Trimming cost V 5 bases and J 4 bases; bases outside gene matches: 6. The CDR3 DNA reads as TGTGCCAGCAGCCCTAGCGGGATTGGGTACAATGAGCAGTTCTTC. As protein: CASSPSGIGYNEQFF.

This chain uses TRBV10-3 with TRBJ2-7, with 7 bases that match TRBD1. The CDR3 covers 14 residues. With V trimmed by 6 bases and J by 1 base, 6 bases remained unmatched. The germline CDR1 and CDR2 sequences are ENHRY and SYGVKD. The CDR3 DNA reads TGTGCCATCAGGATGACAGGGAATTCCTACGAGCAGTACTTC. Its protein is CAIRMTGNSYEQYF.

The genes are TRBV29-1 and TRBJ2-7, with 8 bases that match TRBD1. The germline gives CDR1 SQVTM, CDR2 ANQGSEA. Trimming took 5 bases from V and 4 from J; bases not matched to a gene: 7. The CDR3 sequence is 13 residues long. This chain's CDR3 is CSVTTGEGYEQYF. The CDR3, as DNA: TGCAGCGTTACGACAGGGGAAGGTTACGAGCAGTACTTC.

V gene TRBV7-2 combines with J gene TRBJ1-3, with D tentatively TRBD1 (5 bases). Germline V gene data show CDR1 as SGHTA and CDR2 as FQGNSA. Trimming shortened V by 0 bases and J by 4 bases, and 10 bases separated the two germline ends. The CDR3 extends over 15 amino acids. CDR3: CASSLAGGRGNTIYF. In DNA, the CDR3 is TGTGCCAGCAGCTTAGCCGGGGGAAGGGGAAACACCATATATTTT. The complete variable domain, with remaining parts taken from reference TRBV7-2 and TRBJ1-3, reads GAGVSQSPSNKVTEKGKDVELRCDPISGHTALYWYRQSLGQGLEFLIYFQGNSAPDKSGLPSDRFSAERTGGSVSTLTIQRTQQEDSAVYLCASSLAGGRGNTIYFGEGSWLTVV.

V usage is TRBV4-1 and J usage is TRBJ2-7, with 10 bases identical to TRBD1. The CDR3 is 14 amino acids. The V segment lost 1 base and the J segment 12 bases; nucleotides outside the gene matches: 9. Germline values: CDR1 MGHRA, CDR2 YSYEKL. This CDR3 is CASSQAGTGVGLYF. CDR3 in DNA: TGCGCCAGCAGCCAAGCCGGGACAGGGGTGGGGTTGTACTTC.

The CDR3 region has the DNA TGTGCCTGGGGTCCGGGGAATGGGCCCCAGCATTTT. Translation gives CAWGPGNGPQHF. The J gene is TRBJ1-5, the V gene TRBV30, with D uncertain. CDR3 length equals 12 residues. Germline V lookup: CDR1 GTSNPN, CDR2 SVGIG (reference sequence). V gave up 5 bases and J gave up 9 bases, with 14 bases separating them.

This sequence joins TRBV4-3 and TRBJ1-3; D gene ambiguous. V was clipped by 4 bases and J by 0 bases, with 13 bases between them. Germline V gives CDR1 LGHNA, CDR2 YSLEER. The CDR3 runs 16 residues. The CDR3 is CASSPHSGVSGNTIYF. The CDR3 nucleotides read TGCGCCAGCAGCCCCCATTCGGGTGTCTCTGGAAACACCATATATTTT.

The chain carries TRBV28 and TRBJ1-5; D is ambiguous. V dropped 6 bases and J dropped 2 bases, with 14 bases sitting between them. Germline V CDR1 and CDR2: MDHEN, SYDVKM. The CDR3 has 15 residues. This CDR3 reads CASRSRDSGNQPQHF. CDR3 in DNA: TGTGCCAGCAGGTCCCGGGATTCGGGCAATCAGCCCCAGCATTTT. Based on the CDR3 plus reference TRBV28 and TRBJ1-5, the full variable domain is DVKVTQSSRYLVKRTGEKVFLECVQDMDHENMFWYRQDPGLGLRLIYFSYDVKMKEKGDIPEGYSVSREKKERFSLILESASTNQTSMYLCASRSRDSGNQPQHFGDGTRLSIL.

This sequence joins TRBV16 and TRBJ1-1; TRBD1 matches 12 bases. This CDR3 spans 16 amino acids. The trim removed 2 bases at V and 5 bases at J, leaving 6 bases unmatched. Germline values: CDR1 KGHSY, CDR2 FQNENV. In DNA, the CDR3 is TGTGCCAGCAGCCAAGGGGGACAGGGGGCGAGAACTGAAGCTTTCTTT. It codes for CASSQGGQGARTEAFF.

Only a few counts were recorded for this clone. The chain links TRBV6-4 to TRBJ2-1; TRBD1 aligns across 7 bases. Germline CDR1 MRHNA, CDR2 SNTAGT. V lost 5 bases, J lost 8 bases, and 6 bases stayed unmatched. The CDR3 contains 13 residues. Here the CDR3 reads CASSISQGDEQFF. CDR3 DNA: TGTGCCAGCAGTATTAGCCAGGGGGATGAGCAGTTCTTC.

CDR3 residues: CASSQGLRGQGDTEAFF. CDR3 DNA sequence: TGCGCCAGCAGCCAAGGCCTCAGGGGGCAAGGGGACACTGAAGCTTTCTTT. The chain combines TRBV4-3 with TRBJ1-1; 8 bases fit TRBD1. In germline, CDR1 is LGHNA, CDR2 YSLEER. This CDR3 has 17 residues. V shed 1 base and J 3 bases; nucleotides not matched to a gene: 10.